One sample yielded the 22 T cell receptor beta chains listed below, sequenced in a study of blood T cells in healthy people across ages. With a J-beta primer mix and a sample-barcoded 5' primer, a second PCR ran about 7 to 11 cycles. TCRdb processed the 5' RACE reads anew with MiXCR; each CDR3 protein has one entry. Altogether 1.2 million to 1.5 million distinct CDR3 sequences are present, 59% being singletons, with the ten largest covering more than 6%. The specimen sequenced was blood. The receptors stem from a man between 18 and 35 years old in good health.

This clonotype was picked up a small number of times. The chain is built from TRBV9 and TRBJ2-3; D might be TRBD1 (6 bases). The CDR3 has 15 residues. CDR1 and CDR2 (germline): SGDLS, YYNGEE. Trimming shortened V by 3 bases and J by 0 bases, and 11 bases separated the two germline ends. Here the CDR3 DNA reads TGTGCCAGCAGCGCCGGACAGCTTAGCACAGATACGCAGTATTTT. Protein: CASSAGQLSTDTQYF.

The sample holds a few counts of this clonotype. This CDR3 is CASRTSGRFNEQYF. The CDR3 bases are TGTGCCAGCAGGACTAGCGGGAGATTCAACGAGCAGTACTTC. The rearrangement joins TRBV28 to TRBJ2-5, with 12 bases that match TRBD2. The J call is uncertain, as TRBJ2-7 better fits the DNA end. Looked up from germline, CDR1 is MDHEN and CDR2 is SYDVKM. CDR3 length: 14 amino acids.

This sequence joins TRBV6-4 and TRBJ1-1; perhaps TRBD1 as D (5 bases). Deletions cut 3 bases from V and 4 bases from J, with 18 bases between. This CDR3 spans 16 amino acids. The germline V gene has CDR1 MRHNA and CDR2 SNTAGT. CDR3 in DNA: TGTGCCAGCAGTGAGAGCTGGGGGTCCATGGGCACTGAAGCTTTCTTT. Translating gives CASSESWGSMGTEAFF.

This clonotype has a handful of counts. The chain combines TRBV10-3 with TRBJ2-6; D uncertain. Trimming pared 5 bases from V and 3 bases from J, leaving 5 bases between. Germline CDR1 is ENHRY and CDR2 is SYGVKD. This CDR3 spans 13 amino acids. The CDR3 here is CAISRGGANVLTF. The CDR3 nucleotides are TGTGCCATCAGTAGAGGTGGGGCCAACGTCCTGACTTTC.

This clonotype was recorded many times. V is TRBV7-2 and J is TRBJ2-5, with 7 bases lining up with TRBD2. Germline CDR1 SGHTA, CDR2 FQGNSA. Trimming at V came to 3 bases and at J to 3 bases, leaving 1 base not matched to a gene. The CDR3 extends over 13 amino acids. DNA for the CDR3: TGTGCCAGCAGCTTCGCGGGGGAAGAGACCCAGTACTTC. It is translated as CASSFAGEETQYF.

The chain links TRBV27 to TRBJ1-6, with D uncertain. V lost 5 bases, J lost 9 bases, and 8 bases lay in between. Germline V gene sequence: CDR1 MNHEY, CDR2 SMNVEV (reference sequence). This CDR3 is 12 amino acids long. The CDR3 spells CASSPPSSPLHF. The CDR3 DNA reads as TGTGCCAGCAGTCCCCCGTCTTCACCCCTCCACTTT.

This chain connects TRBV7-6 to TRBJ2-3; 10 bases align to TRBD2. The CDR3 is 16 residues long. After removal of 4 bases from V and 0 bases from J, the junction contained 4 bases not matched to a gene. The germline V gene encodes CDR1 SGHVS and CDR2 FNYEAQ. CDR3 sequence reads: CASSSLAGTSTDTQYF. The CDR3 coding sequence is TGTGCCAGCAGCTCACTAGCGGGGACTAGCACAGATACGCAGTATTTT.

In regard to this clonotype: Relative to the germline gene, one junction end is altered; a read error may explain this. The chain uses TRBV5-1 and TRBJ1-2; 8 bases align to TRBD1. Germline CDR1 SGHRS, CDR2 YFSETQ. This CDR3 has 13 amino acids. The CDR3 protein is CVSSPGQDYGYTF. The CDR3 region has the DNA TGCGTCAGCAGCCCGGGACAGGACTATGGCTACACCTTC.

The chain uses TRBV14 and TRBJ2-7, with 10 bases aligning to TRBD1. The CDR3 runs 16 residues. V gave up 4 bases and J gave up 2 bases; unmatched junction bases: 8. Looked up from germline, CDR1 is SGHDN and CDR2 is FVKESK. DNA of the CDR3: TGTGCCAGCAGCCCCGGGACAGGGGCCTATCCCTACGAGCAGTACTTC. This sequence encodes CASSPGTGAYPYEQYF.

The genes are TRBV4-1 and TRBJ1-2; weak D call: TRBD1 (5 bases). CDR1 MGHRA and CDR2 YSYEKL come from the germline V gene. This CDR3 region has 14 residues. Between the trimmed V and J ends, which lost 0 bases and 7 bases, there was a span of 12 bases. CDR3 DNA sequence: TGCGCCAGCAGCCAAGACTTGAGGGGTTTTGGCTACACCTTC. Translating gives CASSQDLRGFGYTF.

This clonotype was recorded only once. The chain is built from TRBV13 and TRBJ1-1; 7 positions agree with TRBD1. The germline V gene encodes CDR1 PRHDT and CDR2 FYEKMQ (reference sequence). The CDR3 is made up of 16 amino acids. Germline trimming cut 1 base from V and 1 base from J; bases unmatched to any gene: 6. In DNA form, the CDR3 reads TGTGCCAGCAGCTTAGTAGGGGGCATTGGGAACACTGAAGCTTTCTTT. Its translation: CASSLVGGIGNTEAFF.

This clonotype has only one observation. This sequence joins TRBV2 and TRBJ2-2; 14 bases are a match to TRBD2. Germline CDR1 reads SNHLY; CDR2 reads FYNNEI. V gave up 5 bases and J gave up 6 bases; unmatched junction bases: 8. The CDR3 has 17 residues. CDR3 sequence (DNA): TGTGCCAGCAGTTCCGGGACTAGCGGGGGTATGCCCGGGGAGCTGTTTTTT. This gives the protein CASSSGTSGGMPGELFF.

In DNA, the CDR3 is TGTGCCAGCAGACCGGGAGGAGATTACGGGCAGTACTTC. Translating it yields CASRPGGDYGQYF. This chain connects TRBV7-9 to TRBJ2-4; TRBD2 aligns across 7 bases. The CDR3 is 13 amino acids. Germline CDR1 is SEHNR and CDR2 is FQNEAQ (reference sequence). Trimming at V came to 6 bases and at J to 13 bases, leaving 12 bases not matched to a gene.

This clonotype was detected only a few times. The chain combines TRBV15 with TRBJ1-5; a weak D match, TRBD1 (5 bases). Trimming stripped 0 bases from V and 1 base from J, with 10 bases between. Germline V gives CDR1 LNHNV, CDR2 YYDKDF (reference sequence). The CDR3 length is 16 residues. The CDR3, as DNA: TGTGCCACCAGCAGAGATCGGGACGCAAGCAATCAGCCCCAGCATTTT. It is translated as CATSRDRDASNQPQHF.

This chain uses TRBV7-2 with TRBJ2-1, with 11 bases matching TRBD1. CDR1 SGHTA and CDR2 FQGNSA come from the germline V gene. CDR3 size: 16 residues. Germline trimming cut 5 bases from V and 6 bases from J; bases unmatched to any gene: 9. CDR3: CASSPFPGTGGNEQFF. DNA of the CDR3: TGTGCCAGCAGCCCTTTCCCAGGGACAGGGGGCAATGAGCAGTTCTTC.

The rearrangement links TRBV18 to TRBJ1-4; 8 bases map to TRBD1. V shed 3 bases, J shed 8 bases, and the junction held 5 bases outside the gene matches. Looked up from germline, CDR1 is KGHSH and CDR2 is LQKENI. The CDR3 contains 14 residues. The CDR3 loop is CASSPDRVEEKLFF. The CDR3, as DNA: TGTGCCAGCTCACCGGACAGGGTTGAGGAAAAACTGTTTTTT.

The genes are TRBV4-2 and TRBJ2-1; 9 nucleotides line up with TRBD2. The germline CDR1 and CDR2 sequences are LGHNA and YNFKEQ. Trimming at V came to 2 bases and at J to 7 bases, leaving 6 bases not matched to a gene. This CDR3 region has 15 residues. The CDR3: CASSQLREGPNEQFF. DNA of the CDR3: TGTGCCAGCAGCCAATTGCGGGAGGGACCGAATGAGCAGTTCTTC.

This sequence joins TRBV5-6 and TRBJ2-7, with D perhaps matching TRBD1 (5 bases). With 4 bases removed from V and 2 bases from J, the gap between germline ends came to 16 bases. From germline, CDR1 is SGHDT and CDR2 YYEEEE. This CDR3 comprises 15 residues. CDR3 DNA sequence: TGTGCCAGCAGCCCAGGACACTCCCCCGCCTACGAGCAGTACTTC. Translating gives CASSPGHSPAYEQYF.

The gene calls are TRBV7-9 and TRBJ2-5; D is unclear. V lost 5 bases and J 2 bases, leaving 9 bases between the germline ends. Germline-derived CDR1 and CDR2 are SEHNR and FQNEAQ (reference sequence). CDR3 length: 13 amino acids. The CDR3 region has the DNA TGTGCCAGCAGCCCGGACGAACAAGAGACCCAGTACTTC. This codes for CASSPDEQETQYF.

The V call is TRBV4-2, the J call TRBJ2-5, with 11 bases that match TRBD2. V trimming: 2 bases; J trimming: 1 base; junction bases outside the gene matches: 3. The germline V gene has CDR1 LGHNA and CDR2 YNFKEQ. The CDR3 sequence is 16 residues long. CDR3 sequence: CASSQITSGGQETQYF. The CDR3 nucleotides are TGTGCCAGCAGCCAAATCACTAGCGGGGGCCAAGAGACCCAGTACTTC.

The chain joins TRBV6-1 to TRBJ2-1, with 12 bases fitting TRBD2. There are 16 residues in the CDR3. V lost 7 bases to trimming and J lost 6 bases; unmatched junction nucleotides: 10. CDR1 is MNHNS, CDR2 SASEGT, per germline. The CDR3 here is CASIEILAGGGNEQFF. The CDR3 DNA is TGTGCCAGCATCGAAATACTAGCGGGAGGCGGCAATGAGCAGTTCTTC.

This clonotype was observed a few times. V is TRBV18 and J is TRBJ2-1, with D possibly TRBD1 on 6 matching bases. CDR1 and CDR2 from the germline V gene are KGHSH and LQKENI. The CDR3 covers 14 residues. V lost 4 bases, J lost 8 bases, and 15 bases lay in between. CDR3 in DNA: TGTGCCAGCTCACAGGCCCCAGGGGCCGATGAGCAGTTCTTC. Its protein is CASSQAPGADEQFF.